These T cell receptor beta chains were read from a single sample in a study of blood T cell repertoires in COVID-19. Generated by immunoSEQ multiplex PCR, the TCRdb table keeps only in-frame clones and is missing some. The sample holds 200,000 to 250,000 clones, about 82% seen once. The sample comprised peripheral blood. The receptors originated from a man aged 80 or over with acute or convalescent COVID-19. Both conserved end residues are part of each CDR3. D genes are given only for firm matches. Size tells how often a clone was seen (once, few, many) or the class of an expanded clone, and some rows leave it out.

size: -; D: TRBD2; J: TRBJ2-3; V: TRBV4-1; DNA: TGCGCCAGCAGCCAAGGACTAGCGGGCACAGATACGCAGTATTTT; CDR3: CASSQGLAGTDTQYF
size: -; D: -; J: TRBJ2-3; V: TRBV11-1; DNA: TGTGCCACCCGAGGGACTAGCACAGATACGCAGTATTTT; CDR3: CATRGTSTDTQYF
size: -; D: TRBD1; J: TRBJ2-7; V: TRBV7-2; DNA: TGTGCCAGCAGCGCCCGCCCCGGGACAGTCTACGAGCAGTACTTC; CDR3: CASSARPGTVYEQYF
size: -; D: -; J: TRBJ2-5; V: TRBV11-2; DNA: TGTGCCAGCAGCTTCCCGGGAGTCCAAGAGACCCAGTACTTC; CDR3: CASSFPGVQETQYF
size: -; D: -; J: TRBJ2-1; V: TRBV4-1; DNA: TGCGCCAGCAGCCAAGCAGCCGGGACACAGTACAATGAGCAGTTCTTC; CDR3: CASSQAAGTQYNEQFF
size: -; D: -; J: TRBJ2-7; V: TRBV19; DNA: TGTGCCAGTAACCCCTTTAGGGGCTACTACGAGCAGTACTTC; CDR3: CASNPFRGYYEQYF
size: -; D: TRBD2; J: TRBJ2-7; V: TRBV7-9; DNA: TGTGCCAGCAGCTGGGGGACTAGCGGGAGGTACGAGCAGTACTTC; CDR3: CASSWGTSGRYEQYF
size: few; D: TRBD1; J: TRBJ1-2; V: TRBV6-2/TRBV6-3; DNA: TGTGCCAGCAGCGCGGCGGCAGGGGGCGAATACTATGGCTACACCTTC; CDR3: CASSAAAGGEYYGYTF
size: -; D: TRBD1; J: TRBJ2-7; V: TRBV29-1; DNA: TGCAGCGCGCTGGACAGGAAAACCTACGAGCAGTACTTC; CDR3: CSALDRKTYEQYF
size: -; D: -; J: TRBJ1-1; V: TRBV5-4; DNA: TGTGCCAGCAGCTCTGGACGACAGTCGGGCACTGAAGCTTTCTTT; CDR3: CASSSGRQSGTEAFF
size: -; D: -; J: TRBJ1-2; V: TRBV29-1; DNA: TGCAGCGTTGAGGGCCCTGGCTACACCTTC; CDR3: CSVEGPGYTF
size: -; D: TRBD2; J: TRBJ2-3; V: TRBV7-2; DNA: TGTGCCAGCAGCTTAGCTGACGCCGGGACTAATACGCAGTATTTT; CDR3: CASSLADAGTNTQYF
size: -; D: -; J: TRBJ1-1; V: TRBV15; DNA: TGTGCCACCAGCAGCGTACTAACAGGGAACACTGAAGCTTTCTTT; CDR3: CATSSVLTGNTEAFF
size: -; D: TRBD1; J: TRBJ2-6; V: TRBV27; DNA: TGTGCCAGCAGGGAATATGGGACAGGGAATGCTGGGGCCAACGTCCTGACTTTC; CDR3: CASREYGTGNAGANVLTF
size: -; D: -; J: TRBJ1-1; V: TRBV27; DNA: TGTGCCAGCATGCGGGGGGGAGTGAACACTGAAGCTTTCTTT; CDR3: CASMRGGVNTEAFF
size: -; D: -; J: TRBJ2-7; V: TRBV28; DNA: TGTGCCAGCAGTCGGGAGGGACAGGGCTGGTCCCTCTACGAGCAGTACTTC; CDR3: CASSREGQGWSLYEQYF
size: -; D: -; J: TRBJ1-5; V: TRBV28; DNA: TGTGCCAGCAGCCTTCTGATCCTCGGGACTGGGGATCAGCCCCAGCATTTT; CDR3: CASSLLILGTGDQPQHF
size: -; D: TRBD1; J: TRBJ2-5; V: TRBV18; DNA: TGTGCCAGCTCACCCCAGGAGGCAGGGGGCTTCGAGACCCAGTACTTC; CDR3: CASSPQEAGGFETQYF
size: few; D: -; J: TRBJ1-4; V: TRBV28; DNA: TGTGCCAGCAGCGACGTAACAGGGTTCGAAAAACTGTTTTTT; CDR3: CASSDVTGFEKLFF
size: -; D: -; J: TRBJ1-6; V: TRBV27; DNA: TGTGCCAGCAGTTTCCAGTCTTATAATTCACCCCTCCACTTT; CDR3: CASSFQSYNSPLHF
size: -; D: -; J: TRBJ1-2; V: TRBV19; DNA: TGTGCCAGTAATCCCCGGACAGAGCCGTATGGCTACACCTTC; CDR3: CASNPRTEPYGYTF
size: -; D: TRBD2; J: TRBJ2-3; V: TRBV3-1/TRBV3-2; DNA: TGTGCCAGCAGCCGGAGGACTAGCGGGACGAGAGATACGCAGTATTTT; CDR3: CASSRRTSGTRDTQYF
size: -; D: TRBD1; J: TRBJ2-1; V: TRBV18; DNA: TGTGCCAGCTCACCGGGACAGAGCTCCTACAATGAGCAGTTCTTC; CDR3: CASSPGQSSYNEQFF
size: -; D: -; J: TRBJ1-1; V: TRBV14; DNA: TGTGCCAGCAGCCAGGACAGAAACACTGAAGCTTTCTTT; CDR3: CASSQDRNTEAFF
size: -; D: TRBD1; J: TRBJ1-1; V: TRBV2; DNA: TGTGCCAGCAGCTCAGGGGGAGGGAACACTGAAGCTTTCTTT; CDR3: CASSSGGGNTEAFF
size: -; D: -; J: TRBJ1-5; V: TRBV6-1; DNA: TGTGCCAGCAGTGAAAGGGCCAACGGCGGGTATCAGCCCCAGCATTTT; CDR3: CASSERANGGYQPQHF
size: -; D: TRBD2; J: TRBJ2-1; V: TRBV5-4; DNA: TGTGCCAGCTCCTTGGGGGGGAGGGATGAGCAGTTCTTC; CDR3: CASSLGGRDEQFF
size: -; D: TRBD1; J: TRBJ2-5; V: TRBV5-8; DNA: TGTGCCAGCAGCGCCGGCCTCCGGGACAGGGTTAAAGAGACCCAGTACTTC; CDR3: CASSAGLRDRVKETQYF
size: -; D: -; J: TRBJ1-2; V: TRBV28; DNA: TGTGCCAGCAGCGTATTCCAGATACATGGCTACACCTTC; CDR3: CASSVFQIHGYTF
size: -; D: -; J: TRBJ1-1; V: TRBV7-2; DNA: TGTGCCAGCAGCTTAGTTAGGAACACTGAAGCTTTCTTT; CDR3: CASSLVRNTEAFF
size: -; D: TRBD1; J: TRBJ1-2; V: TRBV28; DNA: TGTGCCAGCTTGGGGACAGGGCGGGGCTATGGCTACACCTTC; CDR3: CASLGTGRGYGYTF
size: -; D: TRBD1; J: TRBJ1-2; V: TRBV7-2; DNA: TGTGCCAGCAGCTTAGAACAGGGGGCCTACACCTTC; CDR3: CASSLEQGAYTF
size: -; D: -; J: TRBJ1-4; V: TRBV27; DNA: TGTGCCAGCAGGTCAACCGGGAGCTACGAAAAACTGTTTTTT; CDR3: CASRSTGSYEKLFF
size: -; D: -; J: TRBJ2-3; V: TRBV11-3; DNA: TGTGCCAGCAGCTTAGATTTCCAAGATACGCAGTATTTT; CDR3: CASSLDFQDTQYF
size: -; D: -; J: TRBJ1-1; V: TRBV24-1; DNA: TGTGCCACCAGTGATTCCAGCCCCGGGTCGGGCACTGAAGCTTTCTTT; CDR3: CATSDSSPGSGTEAFF
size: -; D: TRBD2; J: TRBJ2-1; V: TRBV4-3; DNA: TGCGCCAGCAGCCAAGGTCAGCGGGGAGGGTACAATGAGCAGTTCTTC; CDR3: CASSQGQRGGYNEQFF
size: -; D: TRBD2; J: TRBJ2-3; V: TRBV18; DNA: TGTGCCAGCTCACCACTAGCGGGAGGGCCAACAGATACGCAGTATTTT; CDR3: CASSPLAGGPTDTQYF
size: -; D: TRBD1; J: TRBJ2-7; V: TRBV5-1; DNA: TGCGCCAGCAGCTTGGCCCCGACAGGGGGCTCCTACGAGCAGTACTTC; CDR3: CASSLAPTGGSYEQYF
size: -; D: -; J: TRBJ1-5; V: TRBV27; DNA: TGTGCCAGCAGTTTAATGGGCTCCAATCAGCCCCAGCATTTT; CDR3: CASSLMGSNQPQHF
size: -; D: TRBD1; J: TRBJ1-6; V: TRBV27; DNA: TGTGCCAGCAGTCCAACCGGGACAGGAACTCTCTCCTATAATTCACCCCTCCACTTT; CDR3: CASSPTGTGTLSYNSPLHF
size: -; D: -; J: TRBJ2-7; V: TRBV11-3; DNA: TGTGCCAGCATCCTGACTGGGGGGAACTACGAGCAGTACTTC; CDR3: CASILTGGNYEQYF
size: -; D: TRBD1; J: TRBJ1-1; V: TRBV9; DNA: TGTGCCAGCAGCGTACAGGGGGGCATAAACACTGAAGCTTTCTTT; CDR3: CASSVQGGINTEAFF
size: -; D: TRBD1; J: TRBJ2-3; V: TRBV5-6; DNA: TGTGCCAGCAGCTTTGACAGGGGAGGAGCAGATACGCAGTATTTT; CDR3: CASSFDRGGADTQYF
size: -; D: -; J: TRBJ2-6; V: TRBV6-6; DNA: TGTGCCAGCAGTTATCTAGCCAGCTCTGGGGCCAACGTCCTGACTTTC; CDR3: CASSYLASSGANVLTF
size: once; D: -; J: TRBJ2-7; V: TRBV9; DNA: TGTGCCAGCAGCGTAGGGTCCAGTCCCTACGAGCAGTACTTC; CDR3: CASSVGSSPYEQYF
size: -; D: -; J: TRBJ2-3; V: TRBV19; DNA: TGTGCCAGTAGTATAGGGGGACATTCTAGCACAGATACGCAGTATTTT; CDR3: CASSIGGHSSTDTQYF
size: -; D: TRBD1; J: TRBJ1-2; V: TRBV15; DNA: TGTGCCACCAGCACCGGACAGGGAATAGATTATGGCTACACCTTC; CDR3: CATSTGQGIDYGYTF
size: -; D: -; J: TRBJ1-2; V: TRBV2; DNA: TGTGCCAGCAGTTTATCCAGGGCCCCTTCCGGCTACACCTTC; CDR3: CASSLSRAPSGYTF
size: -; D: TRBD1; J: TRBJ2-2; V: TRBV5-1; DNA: TGCGCCAGCAGCTTGGTGTCAGGGGGCGGCGGGGAGCTGTTTTTT; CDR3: CASSLVSGGGGELFF
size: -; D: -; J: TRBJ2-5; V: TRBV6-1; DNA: TGTGCCAGCAGTGAACCTAACCTCCTAGAGACCCAGTACTTC; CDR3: CASSEPNLLETQYF
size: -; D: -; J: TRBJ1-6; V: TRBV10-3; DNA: TGTGCCACCCAAGGGGGTCAGGGAAGCTCCTATAATTCACCCCTCCACTTT; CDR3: CATQGGQGSSYNSPLHF
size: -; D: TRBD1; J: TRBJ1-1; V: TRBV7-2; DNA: TGTGCCAGCAGCTCTAGACAGGGCGGGGCTGAAGCTTTCTTT; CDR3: CASSSRQGGAEAFF
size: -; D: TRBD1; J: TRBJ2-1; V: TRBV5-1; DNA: TGCGCCAGCAGCTTACAGGGGGTAGGCTTTAATGAGCAGTTCTTC; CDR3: CASSLQGVGFNEQFF
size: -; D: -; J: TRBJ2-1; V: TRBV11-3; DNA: TGTGCCAGCTCACACAGGGGACTAGGGGTCAATGAGCAGTTCTTC; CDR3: CASSHRGLGVNEQFF
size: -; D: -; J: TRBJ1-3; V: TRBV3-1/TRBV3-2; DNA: TGTGCCAGCAGCCAAGTCGAGGGAAACACCATATATTTT; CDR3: CASSQVEGNTIYF